What follows are 7 T cell receptor beta chains derived from one specimen sequenced in a study of beta chain features in type 1 diabetes. The study reverse transcribed the entire isolated RNA, so it sequenced expressed TCRB transcripts. Method: immunoSEQ multiplex PCR; TCRdb's copy keeps in-frame clones and lacks some. The table lists 200,000 to 250,000 clones, 9.5% to 13% of them singletons. Sequencing used central memory CD4+ T cells from blood. These receptors were obtained from a man aged 18 to 30 in good health.

This clone occurred a few times. The CDR3 DNA is TGTGCCTGGAGTGTATTCCACTACGAGCAGTACTTC. It codes for CAWSVFHYEQYF. The rearrangement uses TRBV30 and TRBJ2-7, with D unclear. This CDR3 has 12 amino acids. Germline values: CDR1 GTSNPN, CDR2 SVGIG (reference sequence). Trimming stripped 0 bases from V and 3 bases from J, with 6 bases between.

This clone appeared a few times. This chain links TRBV10-3 with TRBJ2-7; 10 bases fit TRBD1. CDR1 and CDR2 (germline): ENHRY, SYGVKD. This CDR3 is built from 15 residues. The V and J ends lost 4 bases and 2 bases, in that order; junction bases with no gene match: 5. The CDR3 nucleotides are TGTGCCATCAGTGCAGCTGGACAGGGGGCCTACGAGCAGTACTTC. It yields the protein CAISAAGQGAYEQYF.

The rearrangement links TRBV11-2 to TRBJ1-1; D unclear. CDR3 size: 15 residues. Trimming stripped 1 base from V and 2 bases from J, with 11 bases between. Per the germline V gene, CDR1 is SGHAT and CDR2 is FQNNGV. The CDR3 bases are TGTGCCAGCAGCTTAGTTCCCTCCAGAAACACTGAAGCTTTCTTT. Residues: CASSLVPSRNTEAFF. Full variable domain (remainder filled in from reference TRBV11-2 and TRBJ1-1): EAGVAQSPRYKIIEKRQSVAFWCNPISGHATLYWYQQILGQGPKLLIQFQNNGVVDDSQLPKDRFSAERLKGVDSTLKIQPAKLEDSAVYLCASSLVPSRNTEAFFGQGTRLTVV.

This clone was counted ten times or more. The DNA for the CDR3 is TGTGCCAGCAGCCAAGGGCAGGGGGCCTACGAGCAGTACTTC. This translates into CASSQGQGAYEQYF. The J gene is TRBJ2-7, the V gene TRBV4-2; 7 nucleotides agree with TRBD1. V was clipped by 1 base and J by 2 bases; unmatched bases: 2. Germline loops: CDR1 LGHNA, CDR2 YNFKEQ. The CDR3 covers 14 residues.

In DNA form, the CDR3 reads TGCAGCGTTGGGCAGGGGGCTTGGAACATTCAGTACTTC. Its protein product is CSVGQGAWNIQYF. The rearrangement joins TRBV29-1 to TRBJ2-4; 8 positions match TRBD1. Germline-derived CDR1 and CDR2 are SQVTM and ANQGSEA. V was clipped by 4 bases and J by 7 bases; unmatched bases: 6. The CDR3 contains 13 residues. The entire variable domain, with the rest obtained from reference TRBV29-1 and TRBJ2-4, is as follows: SAVISQKPSRDICQRGTSLTIQCQVDSQVTMMFWYRQQPGQSLTLIATANQGSEATYESGFVIDKFPISRPNLTFSTLTVSNMSPEDSSIYLCSVGQGAWNIQYFGAGTRLSVL.

This clone was observed many times. The CDR3 reads CASKVSGSYNEQFF. In DNA, the CDR3 is TGTGCCAGCAAGGTGAGCGGCTCTTACAATGAGCAGTTCTTC. This chain uses TRBV2 with TRBJ2-1, with a weak D call TRBD2 (5 bases). The CDR3 totals 14 residues. The V and J ends lost 7 bases and 4 bases respectively, with 14 bases between them. Looked up from germline, CDR1 is SNHLY and CDR2 is FYNNEI.

The rearrangement joins TRBV30 to TRBJ2-6, with D tentatively TRBD1 (6 bases). Trimming shortened V by 3 bases and J by 0 bases, and 6 bases separated the two germline ends. Germline CDR1 is GTSNPN and CDR2 is SVGIG (reference sequence). CDR3 size: 14 residues. CDR3 loop: CAWRGASGANVLTF. The DNA for the CDR3 is TGTGCCTGGAGGGGGGCCTCTGGGGCCAACGTCCTGACTTTC.